The 5 T cell receptor beta chains below come from one sample, sequenced in a study of PD-1 blockade in classical Hodgkin lymphoma. Profiled with immunoSEQ multiplex PCR; TCRdb holds only in-frame clones, not every one. The data show about 29,000 clones, roughly 87% seen once. Every single patient, without exception, relapsed after autologous stem cell transplantation, and brentuximab vedotin exposure varied. Purification of CD4+ T cells from thawed PBMCs was performed via magnetic negative selection. The sequenced sample was CD4+ T cells from blood, obtained at baseline. The receptor source for this set is a human donor with classical Hodgkin lymphoma.

This chain uses TRBV7-9 with TRBJ2-1; 8 bases are shared with TRBD1. Germline trimming cut 1 base from V and 4 bases from J; bases unmatched to any gene: 6. There are 16 residues in the CDR3. CDR1 SEHNR and CDR2 FQNEAQ come from the germline V gene (reference sequence). CDR3 bases: TGTGCCAGCAGCTTAGATCCCGGGACAGGTTACAATGAGCAGTTCTTC. Its translation is CASSLDPGTGYNEQFF. Complete variable domain (other parts from reference TRBV7-9 and TRBJ2-1): DTGVSQNPRHKITKRGQNVTFRCDPISEHNRLYWYRQTLGQGPEFLTYFQNEAQLEKSRLLSDRFSAERPKGSFSTLEIQRTEQGDSAMYLCASSLDPGTGYNEQFFGPGTRLTVL.

The V gene is TRBV7-9, the J gene TRBJ1-2; TRBD1 aligns across 9 bases. This CDR3 has 15 amino acids. Germline V lookup: CDR1 SEHNR, CDR2 FQNEAQ (reference sequence). Germline trimming cut 4 bases from V and 4 bases from J; bases unmatched to any gene: 7. The DNA for the CDR3 is TGTGCCAGCAGCTCTGGGACAGGGACTCTCTATGGCTACACCTTC. It codes for CASSSGTGTLYGYTF.

CDR3 residues: CASRTRGRETQYF. The CDR3 DNA reads TGTGCCAGCAGAACAAGGGGGCGCGAGACCCAGTACTTC. The rearrangement joins TRBV27 to TRBJ2-5; 7 bases are shared with TRBD1. The germline V gene encodes CDR1 MNHEY and CDR2 SMNVEV (reference sequence). There are 13 residues in the CDR3. V shed 6 bases, J shed 5 bases, and the junction held 6 bases outside the gene matches.

This chain joins TRBV6-1 and TRBJ1-5; TRBD1 agrees at 7 bases. The CDR3 has 18 residues. The ends lost 0 bases at V and 2 bases at J; junction bases unmatched: 10. In germline, CDR1 is MNHNS, CDR2 SASEGT. CDR3 nucleotides: TGTGCCAGCAGTGAAGCGGGGGACAGAACCTTTGGCAATCAGCCCCAGCATTTT. Its translation is CASSEAGDRTFGNQPQHF.

The gene calls are TRBV7-2 and TRBJ2-2; D is ambiguous. The CDR3 runs 13 residues. V was clipped by 3 bases and J by 9 bases, with 11 bases between them. Germline V gene lookup returns CDR1 SGHTA and CDR2 FQGNSA. The CDR3 is CASSFRTQRELFF. The CDR3 nucleotides are TGTGCCAGCAGCTTTAGGACCCAGCGGGAGCTGTTTTTT.